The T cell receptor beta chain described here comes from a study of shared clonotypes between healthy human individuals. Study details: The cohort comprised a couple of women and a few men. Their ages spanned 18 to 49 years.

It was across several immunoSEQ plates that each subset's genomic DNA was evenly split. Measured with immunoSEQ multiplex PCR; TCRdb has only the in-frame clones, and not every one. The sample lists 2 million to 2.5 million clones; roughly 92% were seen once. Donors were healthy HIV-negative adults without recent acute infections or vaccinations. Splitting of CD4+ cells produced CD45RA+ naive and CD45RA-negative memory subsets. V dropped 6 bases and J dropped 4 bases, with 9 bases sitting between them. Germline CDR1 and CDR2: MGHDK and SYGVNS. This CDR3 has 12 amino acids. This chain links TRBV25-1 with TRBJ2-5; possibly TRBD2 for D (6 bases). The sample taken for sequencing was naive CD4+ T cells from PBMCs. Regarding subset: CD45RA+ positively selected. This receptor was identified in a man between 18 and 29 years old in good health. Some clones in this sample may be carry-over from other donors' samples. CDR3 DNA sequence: TGTGCCAGCAGGGGAGGAGGAGAGACCCAGTACTTC. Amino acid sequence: CASRGGGETQYF.